This T cell receptor beta chain was documented in a study of T cell responses to AZD1222 COVID-19 vaccine (TCRdb year 2021). The study in broad terms: Because spike-specific TCR depth and breadth did not differ between the two schedules, AZD1222 recipients who got a second dose at roughly 4 weeks were pooled with those who got a second dose at roughly 12 weeks. A total of just over 230 trial participants underwent TCR sequencing, of whom around 200 received two doses of AZD1222 and about 25 received two doses of the MenACWY control vaccine. Trial participants were enrolled by age into subgroups of 18-55, 56-69 and 70-plus years, and approximately 150, 30 and 60 TCR-sequenced participants, respectively, were included in these subgroups. On the study overall, not on this receptor specifically: In the small 56-69-year group, the increase in depth fell short of significance, most likely because of low power. Epitopes outside the regions mutated in the B.1.351 and B.1.1.7 variants were reportedly recognized by nearly half of the unique spike-specific TCRs. CD4 TCRs associated with the vaccine covered the entire spike protein, and the dominant responses were in regions 160-218 and 743-854. No day 14 peak-response samples were available, so repertoires were characterized only after the peak T cell response. Participants were mostly white British and included more females than males, and it was suggested by the authors that clonal diversity may have been underestimated. Conclusions about previously exposed vaccinees were limited because only six AZD1222 recipients were SARS-CoV-2 seropositive at baseline. After two AZD1222 doses, both the breadth and the depth of spike-specific TCRs were significantly higher than at day 0 and than in MenACWY recipients.

The CDR3 regions of human TCRbeta chains were analyzed by immunosequencing. The paper's processing steps were these. Repertoire TCRs were matched against a reference library of SARS-CoV-2-specific TCRs generated with the MIRA antigen-specificity platform. Breadth was defined as the fraction of unique TCRs that were SARS-CoV-2-associated, and depth was defined as the fraction of total T cells that were SARS-CoV-2-associated. Using the MIRA data, each spike-specific TCR was assigned both to the spike region to which the TCR was reactive and to a CD4 or CD8 class. Log10-transformed breadth and depth values were compared by one-way ANOVA with Sidak's multiple comparisons tests. TCRdb retrieved this table from immuneACCESS and kept in-frame rearrangements only. Not all clones are present; in checked studies, unresolved V genes account for under half, and no reason is known for the remainder. The DNA gave D and trimming, while V, J and clone size come from that table. This sample comprises more than 140,000 clones, around nine tenths of them detected only once. In total, the top ten clones hold around 5.4% of the sample.

Spanning cysteine to phenylalanine, the CDR3 consists of 16 amino acids. The retained sequence is limited to the CDR3, 48 bases, with the frame set at the first base. According to the germline V gene, CDR1 reads SNHLY and CDR2 reads FYNNEI. V is cut back by 6 bases and J by 5 bases, with 15 bases in the junction unmatched. The time point label for this specimen denotes: baseline before first vaccination. Samples from vaccinated people were obtained from the UK trials COV001 and COV002, which included a single-blind randomized controlled phase 2/3 trial of AZD1222 (ChAdOx1 nCoV-19) in healthy adults. For TCRbeta chain sequencing, PBMC samples were collected from trial participants at day 0 and at day 28 after the second dose. With respect to this clone: Its antigen is not yet known. It has no much larger one-base neighbor in the sample; base qualities were not kept.

The clonotype originates from an adult in good health. The specimen was peripheral blood, collected on day 0 of AZD1222 vaccination. This chain is built from TRBV2 and TRBJ2-5, with 7 central nucleotides matching TRBD1. The CDR3 region reads CASSYSRQGRGETQYF. The DNA sequence reads TGTGCCAGCAGCTATTCAAGACAGGGACGAGGGGAGACCCAGTACTTC.